This TCR beta chain was sequenced for a study of CD8 T cells in ankylosing spondylitis. TCRdb redid the calling of the 5' RACE reads with MiXCR, one entry per CDR3 protein. The table records approximately 220,000 distinct CDR3 sequences, 25% to 30% of them present only once. Per germline, CDR1 KGHDR and CDR2 SFDVKD. This CDR3 contains 18 residues. With V trimmed by 8 bases and J by 0 bases, 10 bases remained unmatched. This clonotype was obtained from a male donor with ankylosing spondylitis or in good health (not recorded which). The chain links TRBV24-1 to TRBJ2-1; 12 nucleotides match TRBD2. The sequenced sample was blood, either unsorted or a sorted T cell fraction (not recorded which). CDR3 protein: CATTGLAGGRSSYNEQFF. CDR3 nucleotide sequence: TGTGCCACCACTGGTCTAGCGGGAGGGCGAAGCTCCTACAATGAGCAGTTCTTC.